These T cell receptor beta chains were read from a single sample in a study of blood T cells in healthy people across ages. TCRdb recomputed calls from the 5' RACE reads with MiXCR, one row per CDR3 protein. The repertoire has about 1.5 million distinct CDR3 sequences, 35% to 45% of them found once; the top ten carry around 4%. Sequenced input: blood. All receptors derive from a woman in her late teens or twenties in good health. CDR3s include the opening cysteine and the closing phenylalanine or tryptophan. A D gene is named only where the DNA matches it firmly. The size of a clone is reported for some rows only, either as once, few or many, or as a class for expanded clones.

NA | TRBJ2-7 | TRBV15 | NA | CATSSRDYSLDEQYF | TGTGCCACCAGCAGCAGAGACTACTCGTTGGACGAGCAGTACTTC
few | TRBJ2-3 | TRBV6-6 | TRBD2 | CASTGGPITDTQYF | TGTGCCAGCACGGGGGGGCCAATCACAGATACGCAGTATTTT
NA | TRBJ2-7 | TRBV15 | NA | CATSRGPGNYNEQYF | TGTGCCACCAGCAGAGGCCCAGGGAACTACAATGAGCAGTACTTC
once | TRBJ1-1 | TRBV7-8 | NA | CASSLAGRGEPEAFF | TGTGCCAGCAGCTTAGCGGGGAGGGGGGAGCCTGAAGCTTTCTTT
NA | TRBJ1-2 | TRBV6-5 | NA | CASSYGGGLYTF | TGTGCCAGCAGTTACGGTGGAGGGCTCTACACCTTC
NA | TRBJ2-2 | TRBV7-2 | NA | CASSPKALAGELFF | TGTGCCAGCAGCCCTAAGGCTTTAGCCGGGGAGCTGTTTTTT
NA | TRBJ2-1 | TRBV3-1 | NA | CASSIRVASYNEQFF | TGTGCCAGCAGCATACGAGTAGCGTCCTACAATGAGCAGTTCTTC
NA | TRBJ2-7 | TRBV6-5 | TRBD2 | CATHLAGVRYEQYF | TGTGCCACCCATCTAGCGGGGGTCCGGTACGAGCAGTACTTC
NA | TRBJ1-4 | TRBV5-1 | TRBD1 | CASSLRQGTSEKLFF | TGCGCCAGCAGCCTCCGACAGGGGACAAGTGAAAAACTGTTTTTT
NA | TRBJ2-7 | TRBV18 | NA | CASSRSRGGSTEQYF | TGTGCCAGCTCACGAAGCAGGGGCGGCTCCACCGAGCAGTACTTC
NA | TRBJ1-1 | TRBV27 | NA | CASTYGREAFF | TGTGCCAGCACCTACGGGAGGGAGGCTTTCTTT
NA | TRBJ2-1 | TRBV9 | NA | CASSVGDMANEQFF | TGTGCCAGCAGCGTCGGCGACATGGCCAATGAGCAGTTCTTC
few | TRBJ2-1 | TRBV6-2/TRBV6-3 | TRBD2 | CASSYSAGGFYNEQFF | TGTGCCAGCAGTTACTCGGCGGGAGGTTTCTACAATGAGCAGTTCTTC
many | TRBJ2-3 | TRBV11-2 | NA | CASSLGPATQYF | TGTGCCAGCAGCTTAGGGCCCGCTACGCAGTATTTT
NA | TRBJ2-6 | TRBV5-1 | NA | CASSLDWTSGANVLTF | TGCGCCAGCAGCTTGGACTGGACCTCTGGGGCCAACGTCCTGACTTTC
once | TRBJ2-7 | TRBV20-1 | NA | CSARKPTSSYNEQYF | TGCAGTGCTAGGAAACCAACGAGCTCCTACAATGAGCAGTACTTC
NA | TRBJ2-3 | TRBV29-1 | NA | CSVDRSYRVTTDTQYF | TGCAGCGTTGACCGATCTTACAGGGTGACGACAGATACGCAGTATTTT
NA | TRBJ1-1 | TRBV12-3/TRBV12-4 | TRBD1 | CASATGVLNTEAFF | TGTGCCAGCGCGACAGGGGTGTTGAACACTGAAGCTTTCTTT
few | TRBJ1-2 | TRBV20-1 | NA | CSARDGEKDYGYTF | TGCAGTGCTAGAGATGGGGAGAAGGACTATGGCTACACCTTC
NA | TRBJ1-1 | TRBV5-1 | TRBD1 | CATGTGDNTEAFF | TGCGCCACCGGGACAGGGGATAACACTGAAGCTTTCTTT
NA | TRBJ2-1 | TRBV27 | TRBD2 | CASSPPGLGPYEQFF | TGTGCCAGCAGTCCTCCGGGACTAGGACCCTACGAGCAGTTCTTC
NA | TRBJ1-2 | TRBV2 | NA | CASSPTRTEVNYGYTF | TGTGCCAGCAGTCCTACTCGGACAGAAGTGAACTATGGCTACACCTTC
few | TRBJ2-1 | TRBV6-2/TRBV6-3 | TRBD2 | CASSLAGEVVEQFF | TGTGCCAGCAGTCTAGCGGGAGAAGTGGTTGAGCAGTTCTTC
NA | TRBJ2-1 | TRBV11-2 | TRBD2 | CASNPGLAAPGGDYNEQFF | TGTGCCAGCAACCCGGGACTAGCGGCCCCCGGTGGGGACTACAATGAGCAGTTCTTC
NA | TRBJ2-7 | TRBV7-9 | NA | CASSFTGGLNNEQYF | TGTGCCAGCAGCTTTACCGGGGGCTTAAACAATGAGCAGTACTTC
NA | TRBJ1-4 | TRBV29-1 | NA | CSAIMTATTNEKLFF | TGCAGCGCAATAATGACGGCGACAACTAATGAAAAACTGTTTTTT
NA | TRBJ2-1 | TRBV4-2 | TRBD2 | CASSRLAGAPDEQFF | TGTGCCAGCAGCCGACTAGCGGGAGCCCCCGATGAGCAGTTCTTC
NA | TRBJ2-7 | TRBV2 | NA | CASRPRIDGYEQYF | TGTGCCAGCAGGCCCCGTATAGACGGTTACGAGCAGTACTTC
NA | TRBJ2-1 | TRBV20-1 | NA | CSARRAGLSYNEQFF | TGCAGTGCTAGACGGGCAGGCTTATCCTACAATGAGCAGTTCTTC
few | TRBJ2-3 | TRBV20-1 | NA | CSAMGSTDTQYF | TGCAGTGCTATGGGGAGCACAGATACGCAGTATTTT
NA | TRBJ1-2 | TRBV7-2 | NA | CASSLVDRMNYGYTF | TGTGCCAGCAGCTTAGTTGACAGGATGAACTATGGCTACACCTTC
NA | TRBJ2-7 | TRBV5-6 | NA | CASTFGTVSYEQYF | TGTGCCAGCACCTTCGGGACGGTCTCCTACGAGCAGTACTTC
few | TRBJ2-7 | TRBV20-1 | TRBD2 | CSARGGGSSYEQYF | TGCAGTGCTAGGGGGGGAGGGAGCTCCTACGAGCAGTACTTC
NA | TRBJ1-4 | TRBV10-1 | TRBD1 | CASSRDRHEKLFF | TGCGCCAGCAGCCGGGACAGGCATGAAAAACTGTTTTTT
few | TRBJ2-5 | TRBV6-5 | NA | CASKTLLRGLETQYF | TGTGCCAGCAAAACCCTTTTGAGAGGTTTAGAGACCCAGTACTTC
NA | TRBJ1-2 | TRBV5-1 | NA | CASSLNGRNYGYTF | TGCGCCAGCAGCCTAAATGGAAGAAACTATGGCTACACCTTC
NA | TRBJ2-2 | TRBV3-1 | TRBD2 | CASSRSGSRTGELFF | TGTGCCAGCAGTCGAAGCGGGAGTAGGACCGGGGAGCTGTTTTTT
NA | TRBJ2-1 | TRBV20-1 | TRBD2 | CSAWGLAGEVRDEQFF | TGCAGTGCTTGGGGACTAGCGGGGGAGGTCCGCGATGAGCAGTTCTTC
few | TRBJ2-3 | TRBV7-9 | NA | CASSVPSGTDTQYF | TGTGCCAGCAGCGTCCCTTCTGGCACAGATACGCAGTATTTT
NA | TRBJ2-1 | TRBV7-3 | TRBD2 | CASSSQLAGLGNEQFF | TGTGCCAGCAGCTCACAACTAGCGGGACTTGGGAATGAGCAGTTCTTC
few | TRBJ2-7 | TRBV29-1 | NA | CSVGGQSYEQYF | TGCAGCGTCGGTGGACAGAGCTACGAGCAGTACTTC
NA | TRBJ2-1 | TRBV4-1 | NA | CASSQDPLTGNSYNGQFF | TGCGCCAGCAGCCAAGATCCCCTGACAGGCAACTCCTACAATGGGCAGTTCTTC
NA | TRBJ2-7 | TRBV5-1 | TRBD1 | CASSWTGSEQYF | TGCGCCAGCAGCTGGACAGGGAGCGAGCAGTACTTC
once | TRBJ2-3 | TRBV7-9 | TRBD2 | CASSPFLAGTDTQYF | TGTGCCAGCAGCCCCTTTCTAGCGGGCACAGATACGCAGTATTTT
NA | TRBJ1-6 | TRBV3-1 | NA | CASSQDRDYNSPLHF | TGTGCCAGCAGCCAAGATCGGGATTATAATTCACCCCTCCACTTT
NA | TRBJ2-7 | TRBV7-2 | NA | CASSAGHSLSISEQYF | TGTGCCAGCAGCGCGGGACACTCGTTAAGCATTAGCGAGCAGTACTTC
NA | TRBJ2-5 | TRBV6-6 | TRBD2 | CASRSTSGAGNEQYF | TGTGCCAGCAGGTCGACTAGCGGAGCCGGTAATGAGCAGTACTTC
many | TRBJ2-3 | TRBV29-1 | NA | CSVEGLYRDTQYF | TGCAGCGTTGAAGGGCTTTACAGAGATACGCAGTATTTT
few | TRBJ2-5 | TRBV4-1 | NA | CASRARTAGLEETQYF | TGCGCCAGCAGGGCTAGGACAGCCGGACTCGAAGAGACCCAGTACTTC
NA | TRBJ1-3 | TRBV20-1 | NA | CSARALSGNTIYF | TGCAGTGCTAGAGCTTTATCTGGAAACACCATATATTTT
NA | TRBJ2-5 | TRBV5-4 | TRBD1 | CASSSSRDSQETQYF | TGTGCCAGCAGCTCATCCAGGGACAGCCAAGAGACCCAGTACTTC
many | TRBJ1-2 | TRBV7-2 | NA | CASSLVSGYGYTF | TGTGCCAGCAGCTTAGTGAGTGGATACGGCTACACCTTC
NA | TRBJ2-1 | TRBV7-9 | NA | CASSLAGGLEEQFF | TGTGCCAGCAGCTTAGCGGGGGGGCTCGAAGAGCAGTTCTTC
NA | TRBJ1-2 | TRBV29-1 | NA | CSTGGAYGYTF | TGCAGCACCGGGGGAGCCTATGGCTACACCTTC